This TCR beta chain stems from a study of T cells in Graves' hyperthyroidism and ophthalmopathy (dated by TCRdb to about 2019). Broadly, across the study: Peripheral blood was collected at initial diagnosis, before any treatment. TCR V-J signatures able to tell the groups apart were searched for in a discovery cohort of 90 to 100 patients, of whom approximately 40 had Graves' ophthalmopathy and about 55 had stable Graves' hyperthyroidism. Prospective prediction of ophthalmopathy was tested in an independent validation cohort consisting of fewer than 20 hyperthyroidism patients and around 16 patients who later progressed to ophthalmopathy. The roughly 91 discovery patients were randomly divided into training and test sets at a 7:3 ratio. Thyroid tissue and blood T-cell repertoires from more than five Graves' hyperthyroidism patients were also compared in the study. After sampling, hyperthyroidism patients received methimazole starting at 30 mg daily, and ophthalmopathy patients received high-dose intravenous methylprednisolone. The paper reports TCR Vbeta CDR3 sequencing of some 140 peripheral blood samples: under 45 ophthalmopathy, 75 to 80 hyperthyroidism and some 17 progressor patients.

The TCR beta CDR3 regions were amplified from the RNA transcripts. The first round of RT-PCR for the TCR CDR3 was performed with the HTBI primer set and the Qiagen OneStep RT-PCR kit. A second multiplex PCR round built the libraries, followed by size selection and purification. Sequencing of the libraries was done on an Illumina HiSeq2000 using paired-end 100 bp reads. Processing in the source paper ran as follows. SOAPnuke was used to process the raw data, throwing out any read that contained adapters or uncalled bases, had a mean Phred below 15, or lacked an exact constant-primer or identifier match. COPE v1.2.5 was used to merge the high-quality paired reads, and each unique nucleotide sequence was defined as a clonotype. MiTCR v1.1 was used to align clonotypes to the IMGT TRBV, TRBD and TRBJ reference segments. The analysis included only V-J combinations with a frequency above 0.0001, which together covered 99% to 99.2% of the repertoires. A TCS score was defined as the ratio of F50 (clonal expansion) to E x V (chaos), with BLOSUM62-based TCRdist applied between CDR3 peptides within each V-J. Welch's t-statistics and random forest reduced just over 500 V-J features to some 14, which were used in a naive Bayes classifier (R e1071). The public reads were run again by TCRdb, first through fastp at Q25 and then through MiXCR, and only productive beta chains were kept. Rows are combined by CDR3 protein, so each entry shows the most common genes and DNA. What appears here as the V and J calls and clone size reflects TCRdb's work, not the paper's. The sample table holds 660,000 or so distinct CDR3 sequences, of which more than 20% were seen once. The top ten clonotypes cover approximately 30% of the sample.

Results and caveats for the whole study, not just this receptor: Sample size was not statistically predetermined, and blinding of investigators to group allocation was not performed. A model built on a 13 V-J signature distinguished ophthalmopathy from stable hyperthyroidism, reaching 85% to 90% sensitivity and 81% to 83% specificity in cross-validation and 80%/75% in testing. Blood samples also contained most of the expanded thyroid clonotypes (frequency above 0.001), which suggests that blood repertoires may reflect thyroid immune responses. In validation, progression to ophthalmopathy was predicted by the model with approximately 67% sensitivity and under 85% specificity, a median of approximately 6.5 months before onset.

Comment on this clonotype: What this receptor recognizes is not known. Within one base of it there is no much larger clone, and no base qualities were kept.

From a lookup of the germline V gene, CDR1 and CDR2 are SGHRS and YFSETQ. From its cysteine to its phenylalanine, the CDR3 spans 16 amino acids. Of the read, only the CDR3 DNA is kept; its 48 bases are in frame from base 1. V is pared back by 1 base and J by 0 bases, with 8 bases lying between the germline termini. Moderately to severely active disease, a Clinical Activity Score of at least 3, a NOSPECS grade of at least 4, and a duration under 3 months were present in ophthalmopathy patients. The study excluded patients with uncontrolled infections, other autoimmune diseases, pregnancy or lactation. Diagnoses relied on clinical symptoms, serum thyroxine and TRAb, thyroid ultrasound and orbital computed tomography. PBMCs were separated from 8 to 10 ml of fresh peripheral blood using Ficoll-Paque density gradient centrifugation. Total RNA was extracted with Trizol reagent, and quality was checked on an Agilent 2100 Bioanalyzer.

Material: blood. The source is a man aged 25-45 years with Graves' ophthalmopathy. The receptor chain draws on TRBV5-1 and TRBJ2-6, with TRBD1 tentatively as D gene (5 bases match). CDR3 reads: CASSLRQGSGANVLTF. The DNA sequence is given as TGCGCCAGCAGCTTGAGGCAGGGCTCTGGGGCCAACGTCCTGACTTTC. With the rest looked up from the reference TRBV5-1 and TRBJ2-6 genes rather than sequenced, the full variable domain is KAGVTQTPRYLIKTRGQQVTLSCSPISGHRSVSWYQQTPGQGLQFLFEYFSETQRNKGNFPGRFSGRQFSNSRSEMNVSTLELGDSALYLCASSLRQGSGANVLTFGAGSRLTVL.